The present T cell receptor (beta chain) was sequenced within a study of Ad26.COV2.S vaccination and SARS-CoV-2 variants. The treatment: over 15 received Ad26.COV2.S at low or high dose, single or two shots; five or six received placebo; per-sample allocation not given. Day 63 after the first injection of vaccine or placebo was the sampling time. Measured with immunoSEQ multiplex PCR; TCRdb has only the in-frame clones, and not every one. The sample has about 500,000 clones; 80% to 90% are singletons. V lost 1 base to trimming and J lost 2 bases, with 12 bases between them. The CDR3 is 15 amino acids. The germline gives CDR1 SEHNR, CDR2 FQNEAQ (reference sequence).

The chain links TRBV7-9 to TRBJ2-7, with D perhaps TRBD1 (6 bases). Sample: peripheral blood, taken in a trial of Ad26.COV2.S vaccine versus placebo. The source is a person between 18 and 59 years old who received the Ad26.COV2.S COVID-19 vaccine or a placebo. CDR3 sequence: CASSLGPRGPYEQYF. The CDR3 coding sequence is TGTGCCAGCAGCTTAGGACCCAGGGGCCCCTACGAGCAGTACTTC.